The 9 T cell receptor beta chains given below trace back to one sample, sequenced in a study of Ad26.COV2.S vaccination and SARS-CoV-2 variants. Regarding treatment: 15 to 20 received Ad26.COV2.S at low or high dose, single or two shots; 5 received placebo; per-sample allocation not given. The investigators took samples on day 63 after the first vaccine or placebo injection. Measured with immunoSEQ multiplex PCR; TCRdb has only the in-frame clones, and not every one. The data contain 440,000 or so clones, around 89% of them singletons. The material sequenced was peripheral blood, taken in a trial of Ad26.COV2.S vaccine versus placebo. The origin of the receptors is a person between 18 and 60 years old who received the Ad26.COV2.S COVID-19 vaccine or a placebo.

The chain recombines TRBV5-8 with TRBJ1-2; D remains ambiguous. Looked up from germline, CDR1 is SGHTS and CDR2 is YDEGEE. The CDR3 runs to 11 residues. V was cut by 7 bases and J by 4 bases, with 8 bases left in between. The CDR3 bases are TGTGCCAGCCGACGGACCTATGGCTACACCTTC. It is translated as CASRRTYGYTF.

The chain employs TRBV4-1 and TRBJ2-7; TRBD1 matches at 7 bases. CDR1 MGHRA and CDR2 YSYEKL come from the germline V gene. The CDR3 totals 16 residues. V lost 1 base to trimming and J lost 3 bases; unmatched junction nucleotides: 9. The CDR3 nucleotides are TGCGCCAGCAGCCAAGGTATTGCTCAGGGGGTCTACGAGCAGTACTTC. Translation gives CASSQGIAQGVYEQYF.

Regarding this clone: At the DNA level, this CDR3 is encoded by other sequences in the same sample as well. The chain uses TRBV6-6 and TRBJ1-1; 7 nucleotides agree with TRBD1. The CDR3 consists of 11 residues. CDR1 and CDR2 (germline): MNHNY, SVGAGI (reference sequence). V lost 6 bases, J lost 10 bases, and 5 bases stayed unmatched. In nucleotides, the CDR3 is TGTGCCAGCAGATTACAGGGGCGAGCTTTCTTT. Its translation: CASRLQGRAFF.

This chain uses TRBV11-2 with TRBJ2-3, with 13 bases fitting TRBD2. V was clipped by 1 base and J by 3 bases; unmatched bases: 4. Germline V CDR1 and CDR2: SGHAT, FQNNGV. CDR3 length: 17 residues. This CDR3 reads CASSLGTSGRGTDTQYF. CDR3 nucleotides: TGTGCCAGCAGCTTAGGGACTAGCGGGAGAGGAACAGATACGCAGTATTTT.

CDR3 sequence (DNA): TGTGCCAACACAGGGGGGGTAGTTGGTGGCTACACCTTC. Translated: CANTGGVVGGYTF. V and J are TRBV5-6 and TRBJ1-2; 8 bases line up with TRBD1. V lost 9 bases and J lost 7; bases outside the gene matches: 11. The length of the CDR3 is 13 residues. Per the germline V gene, CDR1 is SGHDT and CDR2 is YYEEEE. Looking up the rest from reference TRBV5-6 and TRBJ1-2 gives the full variable domain: DAGVTQSPTHLIKTRGQQVTLRCSPKSGHDTVSWYQQALGQGPQFIFQYYEEEERQRGNFPDRFSGHQFPNYSSELNVNALLLGDSALYLCANTGGVVGGYTFGSGTRLTVV.

CDR3 region: CASSITGTQTGEQYF. CDR3 nucleotide sequence: TGTGCCAGTAGTATCACCGGGACCCAAACTGGGGAGCAGTACTTC. This chain links TRBV19 with TRBJ2-7; tentatively, D is TRBD1 or TRBD2 (5 bases each). The V end lost 3 bases, the J end lost 7 bases, and 19 bases lay between the germline ends. The CDR3 runs 15 residues. Per germline, CDR1 LNHDA and CDR2 SQIVND (reference sequence).

The CDR3 spells CASSIVDGTEAFF. The CDR3 bases are TGTGCCAGTAGTATAGTTGATGGCACTGAAGCTTTCTTT. This rearrangement joins TRBV19 to TRBJ1-1, with no clear D. V gave up 1 base and J gave up 4 bases, with 7 bases separating them. The germline gives CDR1 LNHDA, CDR2 SQIVND (reference sequence). The CDR3 has 13 residues.

The CDR3 DNA follows: TGTGCCAGCAGGCCGCATACACGTTATCGTGAAGCTTTCTTT. Translation: CASRPHTRYREAFF. The rearrangement links TRBV28 to TRBJ1-1; no clear D. The germline CDR1 and CDR2 sequences are MDHEN and SYDVKM. CDR3 size: 14 residues. The V end was cut by 6 bases, the J end by 7 bases, with 18 bases between. Based on the CDR3 plus reference TRBV28 and TRBJ1-1, the full variable domain is DVKVTQSSRYLVKRTGEKVFLECVQDMDHENMFWYRQDPGLGLRLIYFSYDVKMKEKGDIPEGYSVSREKKERFSLILESASTNQTSMYLCASRPHTRYREAFFGQGTRLTVV.

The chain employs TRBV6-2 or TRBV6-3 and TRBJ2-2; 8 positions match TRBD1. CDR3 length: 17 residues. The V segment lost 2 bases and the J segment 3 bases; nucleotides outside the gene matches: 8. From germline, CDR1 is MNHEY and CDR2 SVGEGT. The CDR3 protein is CASSYPGQGLDTGELFF. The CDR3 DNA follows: TGTGCCAGCAGTTACCCCGGACAGGGCTTGGACACCGGGGAGCTGTTTTTT.